This TCR beta chain was retrieved from a study of shared clonotypes between healthy human individuals. Notes on the study in general: Clonotypes that were shared across a few donors made up roughly 5.2% of naive CD4 clonotypes. Clonotypes not shared had lower generation probabilities than those common to all four donors.

CDR1 is MNHGY, CDR2 SVAAGI, per germline. This CDR3 region has 15 residues. V lost 1 base to trimming and J lost 1 base, with 9 bases between them. A note on this clone: Its specificity is not known.

Investigators spread the genomic DNA of each subset evenly over several immunoSEQ plates. The table came from immunoSEQ multiplex PCR; TCRdb's copy has only in-frame clones and leaves some out. Seen here are around 2.3 million clones, approximately 94% observed once, and the top ten hold roughly 0.13%. Nashville, Tennessee was home to all donors, each a Caucasian adult. The chain combines TRBV6-9 with TRBJ2-3; tentative D call: TRBD2 (5 bases). Sequenced material: naive CD4+ T cells sorted from blood. Described subset: CD45RA+ positively selected. This TCR derives from a man younger than 35 in good health. The CDR3 DNA follows: TGTGCCAGCAGTTATTTATTAGCGTGCACAGATACGCAGTATTTT. Protein sequence: CASSYLLACTDTQYF.